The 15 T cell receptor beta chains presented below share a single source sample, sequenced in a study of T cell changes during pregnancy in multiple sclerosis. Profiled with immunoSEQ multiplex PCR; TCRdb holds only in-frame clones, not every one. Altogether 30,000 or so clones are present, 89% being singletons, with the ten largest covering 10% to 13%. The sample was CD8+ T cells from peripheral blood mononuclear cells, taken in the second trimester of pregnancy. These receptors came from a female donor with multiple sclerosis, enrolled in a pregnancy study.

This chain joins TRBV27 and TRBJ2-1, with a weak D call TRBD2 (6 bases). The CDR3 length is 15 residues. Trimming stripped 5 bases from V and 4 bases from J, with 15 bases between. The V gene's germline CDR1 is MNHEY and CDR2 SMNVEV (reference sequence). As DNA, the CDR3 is TGTGCCAGCAGTCTCGGGAGCCCAATATACAATGAGCAGTTCTTC. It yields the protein CASSLGSPIYNEQFF.

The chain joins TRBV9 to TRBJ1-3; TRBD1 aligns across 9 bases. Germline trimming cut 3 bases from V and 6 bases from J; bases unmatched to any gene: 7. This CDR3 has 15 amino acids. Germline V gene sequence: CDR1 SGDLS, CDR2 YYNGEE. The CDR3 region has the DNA TGTGCCAGCAGCGCCGGACAGGGGTACGAAAACACCATATATTTT. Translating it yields CASSAGQGYENTIYF.

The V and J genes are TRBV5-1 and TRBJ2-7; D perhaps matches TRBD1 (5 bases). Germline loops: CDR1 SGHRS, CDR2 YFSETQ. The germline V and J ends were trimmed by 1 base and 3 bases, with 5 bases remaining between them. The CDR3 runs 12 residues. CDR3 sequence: CASSLRGYEQYF. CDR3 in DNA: TGCGCCAGCAGCTTGAGGGGCTACGAGCAGTACTTC.

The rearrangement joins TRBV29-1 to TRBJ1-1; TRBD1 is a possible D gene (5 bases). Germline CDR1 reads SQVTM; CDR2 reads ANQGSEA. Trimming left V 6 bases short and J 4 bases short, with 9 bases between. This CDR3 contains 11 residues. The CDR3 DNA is TGCAGCGTAGGACACAGCACTGAAGCTTTCTTT. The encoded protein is CSVGHSTEAFF.

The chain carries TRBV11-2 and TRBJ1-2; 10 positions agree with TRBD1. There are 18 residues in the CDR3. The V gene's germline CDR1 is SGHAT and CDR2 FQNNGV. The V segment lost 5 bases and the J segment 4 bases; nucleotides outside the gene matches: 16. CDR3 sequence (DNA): TGTGCCAGCAGCATAACCGGGACAGGGGTGATAAAGAGCTATGGCTACACCTTC. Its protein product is CASSITGTGVIKSYGYTF.

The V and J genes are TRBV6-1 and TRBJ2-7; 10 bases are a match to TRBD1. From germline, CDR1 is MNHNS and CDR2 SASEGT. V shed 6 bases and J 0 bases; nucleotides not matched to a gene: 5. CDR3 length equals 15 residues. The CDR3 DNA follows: TGTGCCAGCAGCATTAGGACAGGGGGCTCCTACGAGCAGTACTTC. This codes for CASSIRTGGSYEQYF.

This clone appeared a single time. The CDR3 reads CASSPIKQNTEAFF. The CDR3 DNA reads as TGTGCCAGCTCACCGATCAAGCAGAACACTGAAGCTTTCTTT. The chain has TRBV18 and TRBJ1-1; D gene uncertain. V lost 3 bases, J lost 1 base, and 9 bases lay in between. Germline CDR1 and CDR2: KGHSH and LQKENI. This CDR3 has 14 amino acids.

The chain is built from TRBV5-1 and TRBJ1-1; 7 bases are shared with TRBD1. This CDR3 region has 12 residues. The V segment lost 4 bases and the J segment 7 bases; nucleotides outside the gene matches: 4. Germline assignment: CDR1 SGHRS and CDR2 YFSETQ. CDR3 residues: CASSPGTDEAFF. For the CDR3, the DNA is TGCGCCAGCAGCCCGGGGACAGATGAAGCTTTCTTT.

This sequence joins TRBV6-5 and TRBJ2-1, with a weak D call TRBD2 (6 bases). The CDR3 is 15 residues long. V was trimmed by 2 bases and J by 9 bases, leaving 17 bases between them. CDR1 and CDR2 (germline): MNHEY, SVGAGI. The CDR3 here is CASSYDGGGYGEQFF. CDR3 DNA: TGTGCCAGCAGTTACGATGGGGGAGGCTACGGTGAGCAGTTCTTC.

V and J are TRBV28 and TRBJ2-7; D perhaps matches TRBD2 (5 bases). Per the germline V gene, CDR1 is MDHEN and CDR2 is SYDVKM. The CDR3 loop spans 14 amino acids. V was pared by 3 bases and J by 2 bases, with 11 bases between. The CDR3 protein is CASSFSDGTYEQYF. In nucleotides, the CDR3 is TGTGCCAGCAGTTTTTCCGACGGGACCTACGAGCAGTACTTC. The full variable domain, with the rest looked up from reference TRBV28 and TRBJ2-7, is DVKVTQSSRYLVKRTGEKVFLECVQDMDHENMFWYRQDPGLGLRLIYFSYDVKMKEKGDIPEGYSVSREKKERFSLILESASTNQTSMYLCASSFSDGTYEQYFGPGTRLTVT.

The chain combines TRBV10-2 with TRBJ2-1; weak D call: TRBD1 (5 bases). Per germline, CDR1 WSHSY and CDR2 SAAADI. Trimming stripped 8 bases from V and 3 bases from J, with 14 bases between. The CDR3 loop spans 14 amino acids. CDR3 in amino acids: CASLGREDYNEQFF. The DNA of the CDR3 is TGCGCCAGCCTAGGCAGGGAAGACTACAATGAGCAGTTCTTC.

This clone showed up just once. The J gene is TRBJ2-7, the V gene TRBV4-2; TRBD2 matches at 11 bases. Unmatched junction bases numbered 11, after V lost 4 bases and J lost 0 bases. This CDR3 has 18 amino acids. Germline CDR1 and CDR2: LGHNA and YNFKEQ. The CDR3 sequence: CASSLQRVAGGSSYEQYF. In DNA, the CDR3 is TGTGCCAGCAGCCTCCAAAGAGTAGCGGGAGGGAGCTCCTACGAGCAGTACTTC.

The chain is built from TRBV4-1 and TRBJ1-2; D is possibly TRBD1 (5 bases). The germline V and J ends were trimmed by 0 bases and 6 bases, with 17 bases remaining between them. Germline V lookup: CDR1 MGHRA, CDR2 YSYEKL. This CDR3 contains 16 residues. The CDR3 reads CASSQEGEGVRNGYTF. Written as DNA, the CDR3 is TGCGCCAGCAGCCAAGAAGGGGAAGGGGTCCGAAATGGCTACACCTTC.

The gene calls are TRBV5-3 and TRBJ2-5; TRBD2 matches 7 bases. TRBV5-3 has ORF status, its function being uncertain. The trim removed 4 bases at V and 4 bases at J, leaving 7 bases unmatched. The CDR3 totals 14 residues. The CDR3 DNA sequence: TGTGCCAGAAGCCCGCTGACTAGCCTAGAGACCCAGTACTTC. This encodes CARSPLTSLETQYF.

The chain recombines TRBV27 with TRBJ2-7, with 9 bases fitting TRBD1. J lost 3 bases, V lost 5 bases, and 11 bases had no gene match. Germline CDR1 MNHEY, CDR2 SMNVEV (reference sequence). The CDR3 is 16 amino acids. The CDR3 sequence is CASSITGGEIYYEQYF. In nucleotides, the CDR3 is TGTGCCAGCAGTATCACAGGGGGCGAAATCTACTACGAGCAGTACTTC.